This TCR beta chain was captured by sequencing in a study of human T cells and chemical hapten exposure. Time point meaning: pre-sensitization, week 0. Treatment specified: therapeutic diphenylcyclopropenone sensitization with weekly scalp DPC. Total RNA was isolated from whole blood that had not been fractionated. Germline CDR1 reads DFQATT; CDR2 reads SNEGSKA (reference sequence). The CDR3 covers 14 residues. Trimming pared 6 bases from V and 2 bases from J, leaving 17 bases between. TCRdb analysed the RACE reads with MiXCR anew, one entry per CDR3 protein. The data contain approximately 50,000 distinct CDR3 sequences, about 11% of them singletons. This clonotype was observed a handful of times.

The sequence was obtained from a woman in her 40s with alopecia areata. Some clones in this sample may be carry-over from other donors' samples. The rearrangement links TRBV20-1 to TRBJ2-7; perhaps TRBD2 as D (7 bases). The sequences come from whole blood, collected in connection with sensitization to the hapten diphenylcyclopropenone (DPC). The CDR3 DNA follows: TGCAGTGCACCCAGGGGAGGGGTACCCTACGAGCAGTACTTC. Translating it yields CSAPRGGVPYEQYF.